The following is a T cell receptor beta chain sequence with its context. This record belongs to a study of blood T cell repertoires in COVID-19. Sequenced by immunoSEQ multiplex PCR; TCRdb stores in-frame clones only, minus some. The sample has approximately 280,000 clones; approximately 92% are singletons. The CDR3 sequence is 14 residues long. CDR1 and CDR2 from the germline V gene are SNHLY and FYNNEI. The V gene end was trimmed by 4 bases and the J gene end by 7 bases; junction bases not matched to a gene: 9. The sequenced sample consisted of peripheral blood. The V and J genes are TRBV2 and TRBJ1-2, with 7 bases lining up with TRBD1. This clonotype was sampled from a woman aged 25 to 39 with COVID-19, enrolled during active disease. CDR3 region: CASSGESGGRGYTF. The CDR3 nucleotides are TGTGCCAGCAGTGGGGAGTCAGGGGGGCGTGGCTACACCTTC.